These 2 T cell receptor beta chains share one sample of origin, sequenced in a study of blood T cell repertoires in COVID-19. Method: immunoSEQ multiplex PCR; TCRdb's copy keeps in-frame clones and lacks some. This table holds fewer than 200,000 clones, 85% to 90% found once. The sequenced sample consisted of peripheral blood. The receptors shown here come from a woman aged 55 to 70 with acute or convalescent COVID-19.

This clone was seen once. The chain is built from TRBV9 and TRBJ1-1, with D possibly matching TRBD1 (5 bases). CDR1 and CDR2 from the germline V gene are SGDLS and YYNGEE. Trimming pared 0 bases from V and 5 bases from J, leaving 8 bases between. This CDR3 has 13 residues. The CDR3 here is CASSVVAGTEAFF. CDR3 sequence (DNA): TGTGCCAGCAGCGTAGTGGCAGGGACTGAAGCTTTCTTT.

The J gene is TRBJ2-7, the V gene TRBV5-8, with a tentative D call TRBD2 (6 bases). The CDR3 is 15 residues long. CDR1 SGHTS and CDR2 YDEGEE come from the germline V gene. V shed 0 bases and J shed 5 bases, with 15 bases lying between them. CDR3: CASSLAGRERDEQYF. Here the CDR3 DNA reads TGTGCCAGCAGCTTGGCGGGTCGGGAGAGAGACGAGCAGTACTTC. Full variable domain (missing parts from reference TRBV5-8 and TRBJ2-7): EAGVTQSPTHLIKTRGQQATLRCSPISGHTSVYWYQQALGLGLQFLLWYDEGEERNRGNFPPRFSGRQFPNYSSELNVNALELEDSALYLCASSLAGRERDEQYFGPGTRLTVT.